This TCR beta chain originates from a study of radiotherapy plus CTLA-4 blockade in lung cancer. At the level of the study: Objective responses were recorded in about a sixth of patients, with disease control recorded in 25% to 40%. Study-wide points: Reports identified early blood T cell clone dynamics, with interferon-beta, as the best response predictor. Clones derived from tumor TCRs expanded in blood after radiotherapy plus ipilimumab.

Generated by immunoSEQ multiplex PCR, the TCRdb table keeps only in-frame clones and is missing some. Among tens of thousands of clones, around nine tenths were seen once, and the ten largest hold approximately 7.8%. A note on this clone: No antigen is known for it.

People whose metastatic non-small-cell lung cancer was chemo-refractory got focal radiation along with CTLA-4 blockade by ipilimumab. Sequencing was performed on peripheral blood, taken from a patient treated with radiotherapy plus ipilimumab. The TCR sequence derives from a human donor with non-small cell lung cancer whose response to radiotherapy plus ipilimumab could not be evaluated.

This CDR3 is CASSLGAGVGTEAFF. CDR3 nucleotide sequence: TGCGCCAGCAGCTTGGGAGCCGGAGTAGGCACTGAAGCTTTCTTT. The chain couples TRBV5-1 to TRBJ1-1; D is unresolved. Germline lookup yields CDR1 SGHRS and CDR2 YFSETQ. CDR3 length: 15 amino acids. Trimming left V 0 bases short and J 4 bases short, with 13 bases between.